The present T cell receptor beta chain was sequenced within a study of shared clonotypes between healthy human individuals. In its sample, this clone was seen once. Genomic DNA belonging to each subset was distributed in equal measure over several immunoSEQ plates. Unsorted PBMC replicate PCRs drew on roughly 320 ng DNA, representing about 30,000 T cell genomes. In the authors' workflow: Junction-only immunoSEQ data arrived without quality scores, meaning filtering differed. The method was immunoSEQ multiplex PCR; TCRdb's version includes in-frame clones alone and lacks a portion of them. Clone size and the V and J calls come from that table; the DNA yielded D and trimming. Of about 480,000 clones detected, almost 80% appear once; the ten largest clones hold around 13%. The CDR3 contains 15 residues. Germline assignment: CDR1 KGHSH and CDR2 LQKENI. Trimming removed 3 bases from V and 4 bases from J; junction bases left unmatched: 3.

The unsorted samples took roughly 100 million PBMCs to get genomic DNA. The sample was PBMCs. The source is a woman between 35 and 50 years old in good health. Some clones in this sample may be carry-over from other donors' samples. This chain connects TRBV18 to TRBJ2-2; TRBD1 agrees at 9 bases. The CDR3 region is CASSPPGQGTGELFF. CDR3 nucleotides: TGTGCCAGCTCACCGCCGGGACAGGGCACCGGGGAGCTGTTTTTT.